The rows below give T cell receptor beta chains drawn from one sample of a study of PD-L1 blockade in urothelial cancer. Repertoires were generated with immunoSEQ multiplex PCR, while TCRdb's copy carries only in-frame clones and drops some. Of 60,000 to 65,000 clones detected, approximately 81% appear once; the ten largest clones hold roughly 2.9%. The source was PBMCs, collected around atezolizumab (anti-PD-L1) treatment. These receptors were taken from a man in his 70s with urothelial cancer. CDR3s include the opening cysteine and the closing phenylalanine or tryptophan. Each record gives: J gene, D gene, V gene, clone size, CDR3 protein, CDR3 DNA. The D gene is left open where the match is weak. Only some rows state a clone size, as once, few, many or a class for expanded clones.

J gene: TRBJ2-2
D gene: .
V gene: TRBV5-4
clone size: .
CDR3 protein: CASSFGGPSTGELFF
CDR3 DNA: TGTGCCAGCAGCTTCGGAGGGCCGAGCACCGGGGAGCTGTTTTTT

J gene: TRBJ1-4
D gene: TRBD1
V gene: TRBV6-5
clone size: .
CDR3 protein: CASSDRGTNEKLFF
CDR3 DNA: TGTGCCAGCAGTGACAGGGGTACTAATGAAAAACTGTTTTTT

J gene: TRBJ1-2
D gene: TRBD1
V gene: TRBV25-1
clone size: once
CDR3 protein: CASSEYTGDGYTF
CDR3 DNA: TGTGCCAGCAGTGAATACACAGGGGACGGCTACACCTTC

J gene: TRBJ2-1
D gene: TRBD2
V gene: TRBV10-2
clone size: .
CDR3 protein: CASRTSGTNEQFF
CDR3 DNA: TGCGCCAGCAGGACTAGCGGGACCAATGAGCAGTTCTTC

J gene: TRBJ1-1
D gene: .
V gene: TRBV5-6
clone size: few
CDR3 protein: CASSRPWGETEAFF
CDR3 DNA: TGTGCCAGCAGCCGCCCTTGGGGGGAAACTGAAGCTTTCTTT

J gene: TRBJ1-4
D gene: .
V gene: TRBV28
clone size: .
CDR3 protein: CASTVPGVLGEKLFF
CDR3 DNA: TGTGCCAGCACCGTACCCGGGGTTCTGGGTGAAAAACTGTTTTTT

J gene: TRBJ2-5
D gene: .
V gene: TRBV7-2
clone size: .
CDR3 protein: CASSSQTGPEETQYF
CDR3 DNA: TGTGCCAGCAGCTCCCAAACGGGTCCGGAAGAGACCCAGTACTTC

J gene: TRBJ2-5
D gene: TRBD1
V gene: TRBV9
clone size: .
CDR3 protein: CASSDSGQAETQYF
CDR3 DNA: TGTGCCAGCAGCGACAGCGGACAGGCGGAGACCCAGTACTTC

J gene: TRBJ1-2
D gene: .
V gene: TRBV5-4
clone size: .
CDR3 protein: CASSLGGGRNYGYTF
CDR3 DNA: TGTGCCAGCAGCTTAGGGGGGGGCCGTAACTATGGCTACACCTTC

J gene: TRBJ2-7
D gene: TRBD1
V gene: TRBV6-5
clone size: .
CDR3 protein: CASSYPTGSSYEQYF
CDR3 DNA: TGTGCCAGCAGTTACCCGACAGGGAGCTCCTACGAGCAGTACTTC

J gene: TRBJ2-5
D gene: TRBD2
V gene: TRBV28
clone size: .
CDR3 protein: CASKLDWTSGRLGGETQYF
CDR3 DNA: TGTGCCAGCAAACTCGATTGGACTAGCGGGAGGCTGGGCGGAGAGACCCAGTACTTC

J gene: TRBJ2-1
D gene: TRBD2
V gene: TRBV6-1
clone size: .
CDR3 protein: CASSLTSGIPNEQFF
CDR3 DNA: TGTGCCAGCAGTTTGACTAGCGGGATTCCCAATGAGCAGTTCTTC

J gene: TRBJ2-7
D gene: .
V gene: TRBV30
clone size: .
CDR3 protein: CAWSARVGGSYEQYF
CDR3 DNA: TGTGCCTGGAGTGCCCGGGTAGGGGGCTCCTACGAGCAGTACTTC

J gene: TRBJ2-7
D gene: TRBD1
V gene: TRBV27
clone size: .
CDR3 protein: CASTRTGASYEQYF
CDR3 DNA: TGTGCCAGCACCCGGACAGGGGCCTCCTACGAGCAGTACTTC

J gene: TRBJ1-4
D gene: TRBD1
V gene: TRBV27
clone size: few
CDR3 protein: CASSLGTGQVYEKLFF
CDR3 DNA: TGTGCCAGCAGTTTAGGCACGGGACAGGTCTATGAAAAACTGTTTTTT

J gene: TRBJ2-3
D gene: .
V gene: TRBV5-5
clone size: .
CDR3 protein: CASSLISTGTDTQYF
CDR3 DNA: TGTGCCAGCAGCTTGATTTCGACAGGCACAGATACGCAGTATTTT

J gene: TRBJ1-1
D gene: .
V gene: TRBV27
clone size: .
CDR3 protein: CASSLNRPSSTEAFF
CDR3 DNA: TGTGCCAGCAGTTTAAACAGGCCAAGTAGCACTGAAGCTTTCTTT

J gene: TRBJ2-1
D gene: TRBD2
V gene: TRBV6-6
clone size: .
CDR3 protein: CASSPTSGGYNEQFF
CDR3 DNA: TGTGCCAGCAGTCCCACTAGCGGGGGTTACAATGAGCAGTTCTTC

J gene: TRBJ2-7
D gene: TRBD1
V gene: TRBV27
clone size: .
CDR3 protein: CASSGQGAGKQYF
CDR3 DNA: TGTGCCAGCAGCGGACAGGGGGCTGGCAAGCAGTACTTC

J gene: TRBJ2-4
D gene: .
V gene: TRBV10-2
clone size: .
CDR3 protein: CASSESWVGTSSYF
CDR3 DNA: TGCGCCAGCAGTGAGTCTTGGGTAGGGACATCATCGTACTTC

J gene: TRBJ2-7
D gene: TRBD1
V gene: TRBV28
clone size: .
CDR3 protein: CASSSSGTGAIIYEQYF
CDR3 DNA: TGTGCCAGCAGTTCTTCCGGGACAGGGGCTATAATATACGAGCAGTACTTC

J gene: TRBJ1-1
D gene: .
V gene: TRBV6-6
clone size: .
CDR3 protein: CASSYYVQGGTEAFF
CDR3 DNA: TGTGCCAGCAGTTACTACGTTCAGGGTGGCACTGAAGCTTTCTTT

J gene: TRBJ2-1
D gene: TRBD2
V gene: TRBV11-3
clone size: .
CDR3 protein: CASSVGLAGNNEQFF
CDR3 DNA: TGTGCCAGCAGCGTAGGACTAGCGGGAAACAATGAGCAGTTCTTC

J gene: TRBJ1-2
D gene: TRBD1
V gene: TRBV6-6
clone size: .
CDR3 protein: CASSFDRGHGYTF
CDR3 DNA: TGTGCCAGCAGCTTCGACAGGGGGCATGGCTACACCTTC

J gene: TRBJ2-1
D gene: .
V gene: TRBV5-1
clone size: .
CDR3 protein: CASSLGDSAYNEQFF
CDR3 DNA: TGCGCCAGCAGCTTGGGGGATAGCGCCTACAATGAGCAGTTCTTC

J gene: TRBJ2-7
D gene: TRBD2
V gene: TRBV6-1
clone size: .
CDR3 protein: CASRLAGGRTEQYF
CDR3 DNA: TGTGCCAGCAGGCTAGCGGGAGGGCGGACCGAGCAGTACTTC

J gene: TRBJ2-6
D gene: .
V gene: TRBV7-9
clone size: .
CDR3 protein: CASSPPSSGANVLTF
CDR3 DNA: TGTGCCAGCAGCCCACCCAGCTCTGGGGCCAACGTCCTGACTTTC

J gene: TRBJ1-3
D gene: TRBD1
V gene: TRBV5-1
clone size: .
CDR3 protein: CASSLGTGASGNTIYF
CDR3 DNA: TGCGCCAGCAGCTTGGGGACAGGGGCCTCTGGAAACACCATATATTTT

J gene: TRBJ2-7
D gene: .
V gene: TRBV27
clone size: .
CDR3 protein: CASSPSRQDYEQYF
CDR3 DNA: TGTGCCAGCAGTCCCAGCCGTCAGGACTACGAGCAGTACTTC

J gene: TRBJ1-5
D gene: .
V gene: TRBV19
clone size: .
CDR3 protein: CASSRGDIYSNQPQHF
CDR3 DNA: TGTGCCAGTAGTAGAGGGGACATATATAGCAATCAGCCCCAGCATTTT

J gene: TRBJ2-3
D gene: .
V gene: TRBV5-5
clone size: once
CDR3 protein: CASSPNGVSTDTQYF
CDR3 DNA: TGTGCCAGCAGCCCAAACGGGGTGAGCACAGATACGCAGTATTTT

J gene: TRBJ1-4
D gene: .
V gene: TRBV5-1
clone size: .
CDR3 protein: CASSLDFGGINEKLFF
CDR3 DNA: TGCGCCAGCAGCTTGGATTTCGGGGGGATTAATGAAAAACTGTTTTTT

J gene: TRBJ1-2
D gene: .
V gene: TRBV4-2
clone size: .
CDR3 protein: CASSEGTSNYGYTF
CDR3 DNA: TGTGCCAGCAGCGAGGGGACATCTAACTATGGCTACACCTTC

J gene: TRBJ2-4
D gene: TRBD2
V gene: TRBV19
clone size: .
CDR3 protein: CASSIGLAGVNIQYF
CDR3 DNA: TGTGCCAGTAGCATCGGACTAGCGGGAGTGAACATTCAGTACTTC

J gene: TRBJ2-3
D gene: .
V gene: TRBV28
clone size: .
CDR3 protein: CASSPSGPDTQYF
CDR3 DNA: TGTGCCAGCAGCCCCTCAGGGCCAGATACGCAGTATTTT

J gene: TRBJ2-7
D gene: .
V gene: TRBV5-1
clone size: .
CDR3 protein: CASSFTGFSTTGEQYF
CDR3 DNA: TGCGCCAGCAGTTTTACAGGGTTCTCTACTACTGGGGAGCAGTACTTC

J gene: TRBJ2-3
D gene: .
V gene: TRBV19
clone size: .
CDR3 protein: CASSPPAGRDTQYF
CDR3 DNA: TGTGCCAGTAGTCCGCCCGCGGGTAGAGATACGCAGTATTTT

J gene: TRBJ1-2
D gene: TRBD1
V gene: TRBV9
clone size: few
CDR3 protein: CASSVDLGGQGRSGYTF
CDR3 DNA: TGTGCCAGCAGCGTAGATTTAGGAGGACAGGGCCGAAGCGGCTACACCTTC

J gene: TRBJ2-1
D gene: TRBD2
V gene: TRBV30
clone size: .
CDR3 protein: CAWSVSSGRMYEQFF
CDR3 DNA: TGTGCCTGGAGTGTAAGTAGCGGGAGGATGTATGAGCAGTTCTTC

J gene: TRBJ2-7
D gene: .
V gene: TRBV29-1
clone size: once
CDR3 protein: CSVERDTGTYEQYF
CDR3 DNA: TGCAGCGTTGAACGGGACACGGGAACCTACGAGCAGTACTTC

J gene: TRBJ2-7
D gene: .
V gene: TRBV15
clone size: .
CDR3 protein: CATSRDWLGQISYEQYF
CDR3 DNA: TGTGCCACCAGCAGAGATTGGTTAGGACAGATCTCCTACGAGCAGTACTTC

J gene: TRBJ2-2
D gene: .
V gene: TRBV2
clone size: .
CDR3 protein: CASTTSANTGELFF
CDR3 DNA: TGTGCCAGCACCACTAGTGCTAACACCGGGGAGCTGTTTTTT

J gene: TRBJ2-5
D gene: .
V gene: TRBV6-1
clone size: .
CDR3 protein: CASSMTEGAAQYF
CDR3 DNA: TGTGCCAGCAGCATGACCGAAGGGGCGGCCCAGTACTTC

J gene: TRBJ2-2
D gene: TRBD2
V gene: TRBV5-1
clone size: few
CDR3 protein: CASMGTRGTGELFF
CDR3 DNA: TGCGCCAGCATGGGGACTAGAGGTACCGGGGAGCTGTTTTTT

J gene: TRBJ2-2
D gene: TRBD2
V gene: TRBV11-2
clone size: .
CDR3 protein: CATPRGLAGELFF
CDR3 DNA: TGTGCCACCCCGCGGGGACTAGCCGGGGAGCTGTTTTTT

J gene: TRBJ2-1
D gene: TRBD2
V gene: TRBV28
clone size: few
CDR3 protein: CAAGTSGSMFHNEQFF
CDR3 DNA: TGTGCCGCCGGGACTAGCGGGAGTATGTTCCACAATGAGCAGTTCTTC

J gene: TRBJ1-1
D gene: .
V gene: TRBV19
clone size: .
CDR3 protein: CASSIQTMNTEAFF
CDR3 DNA: TGTGCCAGTAGTATTCAGACAATGAACACTGAAGCTTTCTTT

J gene: TRBJ2-1
D gene: .
V gene: TRBV5-5
clone size: .
CDR3 protein: CASSTYNEQFF
CDR3 DNA: TGTGCCAGCAGCACATACAATGAGCAGTTCTTC

J gene: TRBJ2-7
D gene: TRBD2
V gene: TRBV11-2
clone size: .
CDR3 protein: CASSGTTVSYEQYF
CDR3 DNA: TGTGCCAGCAGCGGGACTACCGTTTCCTACGAGCAGTACTTC

J gene: TRBJ1-2
D gene: .
V gene: TRBV11-2
clone size: .
CDR3 protein: CASSPPGQRAGYTF
CDR3 DNA: TGTGCCAGCAGCCCCCCGGGCCAGAGGGCTGGCTACACCTTC

J gene: TRBJ2-5
D gene: .
V gene: TRBV5-1
clone size: .
CDR3 protein: CASSLRPGETQYF
CDR3 DNA: TGCGCCAGCAGCTTGAGGCCGGGTGAGACCCAGTACTTC

J gene: TRBJ1-1
D gene: .
V gene: TRBV2
clone size: .
CDR3 protein: CASNTPPFPNPGTEAFF
CDR3 DNA: TGTGCCAGCAATACCCCGCCCTTTCCCAACCCGGGCACTGAAGCTTTCTTT

J gene: TRBJ2-5
D gene: TRBD1
V gene: TRBV11-2
clone size: .
CDR3 protein: CASSLRTGGETQYF
CDR3 DNA: TGTGCCAGCAGCTTAAGGACAGGCGGGGAGACCCAGTACTTC

J gene: TRBJ1-4
D gene: TRBD1
V gene: TRBV29-1
clone size: .
CDR3 protein: CSARTGGNEKLFF
CDR3 DNA: TGCAGCGCTAGGACAGGGGGAAATGAAAAACTGTTTTTT

J gene: TRBJ2-1
D gene: TRBD2
V gene: TRBV7-3
clone size: .
CDR3 protein: CASSLNLAVSYNEQFF
CDR3 DNA: TGTGCCAGCAGCTTAAACCTAGCGGTCTCCTACAATGAGCAGTTCTTC

J gene: TRBJ1-1
D gene: .
V gene: TRBV11-2
clone size: .
CDR3 protein: CASSLVFGFMNTEAFF
CDR3 DNA: TGTGCCAGCAGCTTAGTATTCGGTTTCATGAACACTGAAGCTTTCTTT

J gene: TRBJ2-3
D gene: TRBD2
V gene: TRBV7-9
clone size: once
CDR3 protein: CASSAALAGQDTQYF
CDR3 DNA: TGTGCCAGCAGCGCCGCGCTAGCGGGACAAGATACGCAGTATTTT

J gene: TRBJ2-5
D gene: .
V gene: TRBV19
clone size: .
CDR3 protein: CASSISGVETQYF
CDR3 DNA: TGTGCCAGTAGTATTTCCGGGGTAGAGACCCAGTACTTC

J gene: TRBJ2-5
D gene: TRBD2
V gene: TRBV11-2
clone size: .
CDR3 protein: CASSQGGRGRGETQYF
CDR3 DNA: TGTGCCAGCAGTCAAGGCGGGAGGGGGCGAGGAGAGACCCAGTACTTC

J gene: TRBJ1-2
D gene: .
V gene: TRBV5-4
clone size: .
CDR3 protein: CASSLYSNRVYGYTF
CDR3 DNA: TGTGCCAGCAGCTTGTACTCCAACAGGGTCTATGGCTACACCTTC